These T cell receptor beta chains were read from a single sample in a study of T cells after yellow fever vaccination. MiXCR, run by TCRdb on the 5' RACE reads, gives a single entry per CDR3 protein. The sample lists about 68,000 distinct CDR3 sequences, over 6% seen once, with roughly 35% in the top ten. Sequenced here: CD8+ T cells sorted from PBMCs, sampled roughly 45 days after the first yellow fever vaccination. The receptors originated from a man between 18 and 29 years old who received the YFV17D yellow fever vaccine. CDR3s leave out the opening cysteine and the closing phenylalanine or tryptophan.

CDR3	V	J
ASSYSMLDRGRYTEAF	TRBV6-2/TRBV6-3	TRBJ1-1
ARSPGLRHNEQF	TRBV5-6	TRBJ2-1
ASSQGQGARETQY	TRBV4-1	TRBJ2-5
SAGDRGHGYT	TRBV20-1	TRBJ1-2
SARGNRDGYYNEQF	TRBV20-1	TRBJ2-1
ASSFYGDGKNIQY	TRBV5-1	TRBJ2-4
ASSQEGGYGYT	TRBV4-1	TRBJ1-2
ASSLEADQETQY	TRBV5-1	TRBJ2-5
SARDVPGLAGGPTDTQY	TRBV20-1	TRBJ2-3
SVESRGYGTEAF	TRBV29-1	TRBJ1-1
AISEGGNEKLF	TRBV10-3	TRBJ1-4
ALGTGGAEWKTQY	TRBV12-5	TRBJ2-5
ASSEGTVAGNQPQH	TRBV5-1	TRBJ1-5
ASSFSSNNEQF	TRBV5-1	TRBJ2-1
SAIRGNTGELF	TRBV20-1	TRBJ2-2
ASSQPGQGVYEQY	TRBV4-3	TRBJ2-7
ASSLRGYEQF	TRBV7-9	TRBJ2-1
ASTVEGQGQETQY	TRBV7-9	TRBJ2-5
ASSYSRERDGYT	TRBV6-5	TRBJ1-2
ASSPRQTNTEAF	TRBV4-1	TRBJ1-1
SVERDHEQF	TRBV29-1	TRBJ2-1
ASRPTGGPYEQY	TRBV27	TRBJ2-7
ASTPGGASYGYT	TRBV25-1	TRBJ1-2
SVDTDLETQY	TRBV29-1	TRBJ2-5
ASSSVVAGGRTQY	TRBV3-1	TRBJ2-3
ASSLEGEPVDTEAF	TRBV7-6	TRBJ1-1
ASSKRGGFNEQF	TRBV21-1	TRBJ2-1
ASSGGTSGGEQF	TRBV11-2	TRBJ2-1
ATSIQSGELF	TRBV6-2/TRBV6-3	TRBJ2-2
ASSQDSSGGYNEQF	TRBV4-3	TRBJ2-1
ASSQNDGKETQY	TRBV4-1	TRBJ2-5
ASSRERNSYEQY	TRBV12-3/TRBV12-4	TRBJ2-7
ATSRVRGTVYLETQY	TRBV15	TRBJ2-5
SATTSGGVYNEQF	TRBV20-1	TRBJ2-1
ASRHRDFYEQY	TRBV7-9	TRBJ2-7
ASSPGQGGVYGYT	TRBV4-3	TRBJ1-2
ASSLVGRGKDTEAF	TRBV5-4	TRBJ1-1
SVEDRVKGGEQY	TRBV29-1	TRBJ2-7
ASSKVGLADLYQETQY	TRBV21-1	TRBJ2-5
ASSVGSGGSGNSANEQF	TRBV9	TRBJ2-1
ASSIGGSGGEQETQY	TRBV11-2	TRBJ2-5
ASSVVGQANYEQY	TRBV5-1	TRBJ2-7
SVEDLGVGELF	TRBV29-1	TRBJ2-2
ATSRDQRQGRVYEQY	TRBV15	TRBJ2-7
ASTPPGSYNEQF	TRBV5-6	TRBJ2-1
ASSYSTGTSGGYT	TRBV6-5	TRBJ1-2
SARPITGMNTEAF	TRBV20-1	TRBJ1-1